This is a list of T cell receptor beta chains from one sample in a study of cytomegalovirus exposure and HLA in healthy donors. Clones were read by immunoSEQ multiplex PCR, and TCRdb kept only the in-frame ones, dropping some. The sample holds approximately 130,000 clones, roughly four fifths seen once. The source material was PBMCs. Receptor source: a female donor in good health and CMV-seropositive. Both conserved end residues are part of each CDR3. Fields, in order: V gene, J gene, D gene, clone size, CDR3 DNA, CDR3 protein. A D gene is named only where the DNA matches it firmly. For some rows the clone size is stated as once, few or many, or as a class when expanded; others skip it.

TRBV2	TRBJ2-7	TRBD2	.	TGTGCCAGCACCTGGGGGGGGGATGAGCAGTACTTC	CASTWGGDEQYF
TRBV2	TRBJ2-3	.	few	TGTGCCAGCAGTGATGGGGCAGGGGTAGAGTATTTT	CASSDGAGVEYF
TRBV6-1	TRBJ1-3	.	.	TGTGCCAGCGGGGGGTTTAACTCTGGAAACACCATATATTTT	CASGGFNSGNTIYF
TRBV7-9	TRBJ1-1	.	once	TGTTCCAGCAGCTTAGCAACCCTAGCTTGGGGGCGAGGGGATGAAGCTTTCTTT	CSSSLATLAWGRGDEAFF
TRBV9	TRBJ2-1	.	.	TGTGCCAGCAGCGTAGACAGAAACGACAATGAGCAGTTCTTC	CASSVDRNDNEQFF
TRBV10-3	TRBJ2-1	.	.	TGTGCCATCAGTGAGGGACAGACCTACAATGAGCAGTTCTTC	CAISEGQTYNEQFF
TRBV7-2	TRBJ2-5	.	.	TGTGCCAGCAGCTTAGTGGTCACACAAGAGACCCAGTACTTC	CASSLVVTQETQYF
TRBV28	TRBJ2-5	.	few	TGTGCCAGCAAGAGCCAAGAGACCCAGTACTTC	CASKSQETQYF
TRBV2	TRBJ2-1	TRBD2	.	TGTGCCAGCAGTGGACTAGCGCAAGGGGATGAGCAGTTCTTC	CASSGLAQGDEQFF
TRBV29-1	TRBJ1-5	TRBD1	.	TGCAGCTCTCGAGACAGGGAGCCAAGCAATCAGCCCCAGCATTTT	CSSRDREPSNQPQHF
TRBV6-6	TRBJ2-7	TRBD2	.	TGTGCCAGCAACCTAGCGGGAGGAGTAGACGAGCAGTACTTC	CASNLAGGVDEQYF
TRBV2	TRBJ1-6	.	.	TGTGCCAGCACACCGGGGACACCCCTCCACTTT	CASTPGTPLHF
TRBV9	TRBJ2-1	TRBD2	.	TGTGCCAGCAGCCCCTCCGTCGGGGGGGATGAGCAGTTCTTC	CASSPSVGGDEQFF
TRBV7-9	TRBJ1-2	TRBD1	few	TGTGCCAGCAGCTGGGACAGTAACTATGGCTACACCTTC	CASSWDSNYGYTF
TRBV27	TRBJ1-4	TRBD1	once	TGTGCCAGCAGTCGAACACCAGACCCGACAGGGGCCCCTAATGAAAAACTGTTTTTT	CASSRTPDPTGAPNEKLFF
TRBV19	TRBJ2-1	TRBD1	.	TGTGCCAGCTCCGGACGACAGGGGAACAATGAGCAGTTCTTC	CASSGRQGNNEQFF
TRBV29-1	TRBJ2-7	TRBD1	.	TGCAGCGTTGAACTGACAGGGACCTACGAGCAGTACTTC	CSVELTGTYEQYF
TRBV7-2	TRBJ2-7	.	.	TGTGCCAGCAGCTTACGATCCGGGAATGACGAGCAGTACTTC	CASSLRSGNDEQYF
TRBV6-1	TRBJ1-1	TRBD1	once	TGTGCCAGCAGCGTGGACAGGGTGAACACTGAAGCTTTCTTT	CASSVDRVNTEAFF
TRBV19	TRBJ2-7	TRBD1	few	TGTGCCAGTAGTTTCTCCGGGACAGCACTTCCCTACGAGCAGTACTTC	CASSFSGTALPYEQYF
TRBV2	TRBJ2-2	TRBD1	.	TGTGCCAGCAGGGGGACAGCTCTAAACACCGGGGAGCTGTCTTTT	CASRGTALNTGELSF
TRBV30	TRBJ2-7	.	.	TGTGCCTGGCAAGGACAAAGGAACTACGAGCAGTACTTC	CAWQGQRNYEQYF
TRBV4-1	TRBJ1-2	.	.	TGCGCCAGCAGAGCGACAGGAGTCTATGGCTACACCTTC	CASRATGVYGYTF
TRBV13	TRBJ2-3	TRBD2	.	TGTGCCAGCAGCTTCGCGGCGGCGGGGGTGGATACGCAGTATTTT	CASSFAAAGVDTQYF
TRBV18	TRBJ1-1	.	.	TGTGCCAGCTCACCAGGCAGTTCGACTGAAGCTTTCTTT	CASSPGSSTEAFF
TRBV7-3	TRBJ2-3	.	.	TGTGCCAGCAGCTCTTTCGGGAAAACTAGCACAGATACGCAGTATTTT	CASSSFGKTSTDTQYF
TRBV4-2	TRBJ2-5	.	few	TGTGCCAGCAGCCAAGACCGGCAAGAGACCCAGTACTTC	CASSQDRQETQYF
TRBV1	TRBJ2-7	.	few	TGCACCAGCAGCCAAGGACGGGGTTCCTTCTACGAGCAGTACTTC	CTSSQGRGSFYEQYF
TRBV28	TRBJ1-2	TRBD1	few	TGTGCCAGCACAGGGACAGGGTGGGATGGCTACACCTTC	CASTGTGWDGYTF